The next 29 T cell receptor beta chains were all read from a single sample in a study of response to subunit inactivated influenza vaccine. TCRdb recomputed calls from the RT-PCR reads with MiXCR, one row per CDR3 protein. The sample includes roughly 160,000 distinct CDR3 sequences, over 8.5% seen only once; the top ten take about a third. Here the sequenced sample was CD8+ T cells sorted from PBMCs, taken around 25 months after vaccination. The receptors originated from a man aged 50-75 years who received an inactivated influenza vaccine.

This clonotype has just a few counts. The chain uses TRBV7-9 and TRBJ2-7; D not resolved. Trimming stripped 4 bases from V and 0 bases from J, with 13 bases between. The CDR3 runs 15 residues. Germline loops: CDR1 SEHNR, CDR2 FQNEAQ (reference sequence). The CDR3, as DNA: TGTGCCAGCAGCTCTACACAAGTTTCCTCCTACGAGCAGTACTTC. Translation gives CASSSTQVSSYEQYF.

This sequence joins TRBV28 and TRBJ2-2; D gene unclear. Deletions cut 1 base from V and 1 base from J, with 4 bases between. The CDR3 has 14 amino acids. Germline V gene data show CDR1 as MDHEN and CDR2 as SYDVKM. The CDR3 DNA sequence: TGTGCCAGCAGTTTATCAGTGAACACCGGGGAGCTGTTTTTT. It yields the protein CASSLSVNTGELFF.

The chain carries TRBV29-1 and TRBJ1-2; possibly TRBD1 for D (6 bases). Trimming took 5 bases from V and 8 from J, leaving 12 bases between them. This CDR3 is built from 11 residues. CDR1 is SQVTM and CDR2 is ANQGSEA in the germline V gene. CDR3 nucleotides: TGCAGCGTTATAACAGGGCCCGGCTACACCTTC. Translating it yields CSVITGPGYTF.

This clonotype occurred a few times. The J gene is TRBJ2-7, the V gene TRBV5-6, with 9 bases matching TRBD1. This CDR3 contains 15 residues. V lost 6 bases, J lost 0 bases, and 7 bases stayed unmatched. CDR1 is SGHDT, CDR2 YYEEEE, per germline. The CDR3 spells CASTFGTGSSYEQYF. CDR3 DNA sequence: TGTGCCAGCACCTTCGGGACAGGGAGCTCCTACGAGCAGTACTTC.

This clonotype was recorded a few times. This chain's CDR3 is CATSDFQINTGELFF. The CDR3 DNA reads as TGTGCCACCAGTGATTTTCAGATTAACACCGGGGAGCTGTTTTTT. J is TRBJ2-2 and V is TRBV24-1; no definite D call. The germline CDR1 and CDR2 sequences are KGHDR and SFDVKD. The CDR3 is 15 amino acids. V was shortened by 1 base and J by 2 bases, with 7 bases between the two germline ends.

As regards this clonotype: A much bigger clone sits one base away, suggesting this may be a read error. The chain links TRBV24-1 to TRBJ2-5; D perhaps matches TRBD1 (5 bases). The CDR3 has 15 residues. Looked up from germline, CDR1 is KGHDR and CDR2 is SFDVKD. CDR3 bases: TGTGCCACCAGTGTAGGGGCCAGGGCGGCGGAGAACCAGTACTTC. This gives the protein CATSVGARAAENQYF.

This clonotype has a handful of counts. The chain links TRBV9 to TRBJ2-1, with no clear D. CDR1 is SGDLS, CDR2 YYNGEE, per germline. The V and J ends lost 1 base and 0 bases respectively, with 14 bases between them. There are 17 residues in the CDR3. The DNA for the CDR3 is TGTGCCAGCAGCGTAATTGGCAGCTCAAGCTCCTACAATGAGCAGTTCTTC. The encoded protein is CASSVIGSSSSYNEQFF.

This sequence joins TRBV29-1 and TRBJ1-1, with a weak D call TRBD1 (6 bases). This CDR3 region has 13 residues. In germline, CDR1 is SQVTM, CDR2 ANQGSEA. V lost 6 bases to trimming and J lost 4 bases, with 15 bases between them. CDR3 loop: CSVRRGMGTEAFF. The CDR3 coding sequence is TGCAGCGTCCGAAGGGGGATGGGCACTGAAGCTTTCTTT. The entire variable domain, with the rest obtained from reference TRBV29-1 and TRBJ1-1, is as follows: SAVISQKPSRDICQRGTSLTIQCQVDSQVTMMFWYRQQPGQSLTLIATANQGSEATYESGFVIDKFPISRPNLTFSTLTVSNMSPEDSSIYLCSVRRGMGTEAFFGQGTRLTVV.

This clonotype has more than one count but fewer than ten. The rearrangement uses TRBV12-3 or TRBV12-4 and TRBJ2-2; D perhaps matches TRBD1 (5 bases). V shed 3 bases and J shed 0 bases, with 8 bases lying between them. The CDR3 length is 15 residues. CDR3 region: CASSLTVANTGELFF. DNA for the CDR3: TGTGCCAGCAGTTTGACAGTTGCGAACACCGGGGAGCTGTTTTTT.

This rearrangement joins TRBV9 to TRBJ2-7, with 9 bases that match TRBD2. Trimming took 3 bases from V and 6 from J; bases not matched to a gene: 4. Germline V CDR1 and CDR2: SGDLS, YYNGEE. The CDR3 has 13 residues. The CDR3 loop is CASSDGTSREQYF. The CDR3 region has the DNA TGTGCCAGCAGCGACGGGACTAGCCGCGAGCAGTACTTC.

This clonotype showed up many times. The chain carries TRBV10-2 and TRBJ2-7; no definite D call. The germline gives CDR1 WSHSY, CDR2 SAAADI. Trimming removed 0 bases at V and 6 bases at J, with 9 bases between. The CDR3 is 13 amino acids. The CDR3 sequence: CASSESLTTEQYF. In nucleotides, the CDR3 is TGCGCCAGCAGTGAGTCGTTGACAACCGAGCAGTACTTC.

Comment on this clonotype: Because it lacks the conserved phenylalanine or tryptophan at the end, this CDR3 is likely a read error. The J gene is TRBJ2-7, the V gene TRBV6-5, with D perhaps matching TRBD2 (6 bases). Germline-derived CDR1 and CDR2 are MNHEY and SVGAGI. The V end lost 1 base, the J end lost 5 bases, and 12 bases lay between the germline ends. This CDR3 has 14 residues. The CDR3: CASSYLRGSHEQYS. The CDR3 DNA reads as TGTGCCAGCAGTTACTTGCGGGGTTCCCACGAGCAGTACTCC.

A word on this clonotype: A much larger clonotype is one base distant, so this may be a read error. The V and J genes are TRBV20-1 and TRBJ2-7; D ambiguous. This CDR3 region has 13 residues. The germline CDR1 and CDR2 sequences are DFQATT and SNEGSKA (reference sequence). V was cut by 3 bases and J by 2 bases, with 11 bases left in between. DNA of the CDR3: TGCAGTGCTAGGAACACCTTTACCTACGAGCAGTACTTC. This sequence encodes CSARNTFTYEQYF.

This clonotype was detected ten times or more. CDR3 DNA: TGTGCCACCAGTGATTTGGGGCAGGGGGCTGGGAATGAGCAGTTCTTC. As protein: CATSDLGQGAGNEQFF. V gene TRBV24-1 combines with J gene TRBJ2-1, with 8 bases identical to TRBD1. Unmatched junction bases numbered 7, after V lost 0 bases and J lost 7 bases. The CDR3 sequence is 16 residues long. Germline CDR1 reads KGHDR; CDR2 reads SFDVKD.

The rearrangement links TRBV15 to TRBJ2-2; TRBD2 agrees at 7 bases. This CDR3 spans 17 amino acids. CDR1 is LNHNV, CDR2 YYDKDF, per germline (reference sequence). The V and J ends lost 0 bases and 1 base, in that order; junction bases with no gene match: 5. The CDR3 loop reads CATSRDGLAENTGELFF. CDR3 DNA: TGTGCCACCAGCAGAGATGGGCTAGCGGAGAACACCGGGGAGCTGTTTTTT. The whole variable domain, remainder taken from reference TRBV15 and TRBJ2-2, is DAMVIQNPRYQVTQFGKPVTLSCSQTLNHNVMYWYQQKSSQAPKLLFHYYDKDFNNEADTPDNFQSRRPNTSFCFLDIRSPGLGDTAMYLCATSRDGLAENTGELFFGEGSRLTVL.

The chain has TRBV20-1 and TRBJ2-7; 14 bases are a match to TRBD2. CDR1 is DFQATT, CDR2 SNEGSKA, per germline (reference sequence). This CDR3 contains 16 residues. Trimming removed 6 bases from V and 0 bases from J; junction bases left unmatched: 7. CDR3: CSAWGLAGDGSYEQYF. The CDR3 coding sequence is TGCAGTGCCTGGGGACTAGCGGGGGACGGCTCCTACGAGCAGTACTTC.

The chain recombines TRBV19 with TRBJ2-7; D is unresolved. Between the trimmed V and J ends, which lost 2 bases and 3 bases, there was a span of 8 bases. Germline CDR1 LNHDA, CDR2 SQIVND (reference sequence). CDR3 length: 13 residues. The CDR3 DNA sequence: TGTGCCAGTAGTATATTCACCTTCTACGAGCAGTACTTC. Encoded protein: CASSIFTFYEQYF.

The chain joins TRBV12-3 or TRBV12-4 to TRBJ2-7, with 9 bases fitting TRBD1. V dropped 6 bases and J dropped 0; count of bases not matched to a gene: 3. The CDR3 sequence is 14 residues long. The CDR3 nucleotides read TGTGCCAGCAGAGACAGGGGGGGCTCCTACGAGCAGTACTTC. It translates to CASRDRGGSYEQYF.

At least ten counts were recorded for this clonotype. The J gene is TRBJ2-1, the V gene TRBV29-1, with TRBD2 matching over 8 bases. Germline V lookup: CDR1 SQVTM, CDR2 ANQGSEA. The CDR3 consists of 14 residues. V lost 3 bases and J lost 4; bases outside the gene matches: 5. The CDR3 DNA reads as TGCAGCGTTGACACTAGCGGTATTTACAATGAGCAGTTCTTC. Amino acids: CSVDTSGIYNEQFF.

The rearrangement uses TRBV27 and TRBJ2-5; possible D gene TRBD2, 7 bases. This CDR3 spans 14 amino acids. V lost 4 bases and J 4 bases, leaving 13 bases between the germline ends. The germline CDR1 and CDR2 sequences are MNHEY and SMNVEV (reference sequence). For the CDR3, the DNA is TGTGCCAGCAGTTCTATTCGGGGGGCAGAGACCCAGTACTTC. This encodes CASSSIRGAETQYF.

The CDR3 DNA is TGCAGTGCTAGCCAGACAGGGAAAGGGGACTATAGCAATCAGCCCCAGCATTTT. It is translated as CSASQTGKGDYSNQPQHF. The chain links TRBV20-1 to TRBJ1-5; 7 nucleotides align to TRBD1. This CDR3 has 18 residues. Losses at the gene ends were 3 bases for V and 0 bases for J; bases not matched to a gene: 14. Germline V gene sequence: CDR1 DFQATT, CDR2 SNEGSKA (reference sequence).

This rearrangement joins TRBV12-3 or TRBV12-4 to TRBJ2-2; D may be TRBD2 (5 bases). The CDR3 covers 16 residues. The V end lost 5 bases, the J end lost 7 bases, and 20 bases lay between the germline ends. The CDR3 DNA follows: TGTGCCAGCAGTGGGTATCTTGGACCACGGGGCGGGGAGCTGTTTTTT. The encoded protein is CASSGYLGPRGGELFF.

This clonotype showed up just a few times. V is TRBV20-1 and J is TRBJ2-1, with TRBD1 matching 7 bases. The CDR3 spans 14 residues. Germline lookup yields CDR1 DFQATT and CDR2 SNEGSKA (reference sequence). V trimming: 2 bases; J trimming: 8 bases; junction bases outside the gene matches: 9. The CDR3 spells CSARLRGPADEQFF. The CDR3 DNA reads TGCAGTGCTAGACTGAGGGGGCCTGCCGATGAGCAGTTCTTC.

This sequence joins TRBV5-1 and TRBJ2-7, with D maybe TRBD2 (6 bases). Germline assignment: CDR1 SGHRS and CDR2 YFSETQ. CDR3 length: 14 amino acids. Trimming took off 4 bases at V and 2 bases at J, with 13 bases between the two ends. CDR3: CASSPSGGTYEQYF. The CDR3 DNA follows: TGCGCCAGCAGCCCCTCCGGGGGAACCTACGAGCAGTACTTC.

In its sample, this clonotype was seen a few times. V usage is TRBV20-1 and J usage is TRBJ2-7; D gene ambiguous. CDR1 is DFQATT, CDR2 SNEGSKA, per germline (reference sequence). The CDR3 covers 14 residues. Trimming removed 2 bases from V and 2 bases from J, with 13 bases in between. The chain's CDR3 is CSARSLAPTYEQYF. CDR3 in DNA: TGCAGTGCTAGATCTCTGGCGCCCACCTACGAGCAGTACTTC.

This clonotype has ten or more counts. The chain is built from TRBV20-1 and TRBJ2-1; perhaps D is TRBD1 or TRBD2 (9 bases each). V dropped 6 bases and J dropped 7 bases, with 22 bases sitting between them. This CDR3 contains 15 residues. CDR1 is DFQATT, CDR2 SNEGSKA, per germline (reference sequence). CDR3 region: CSAPAGGTGRNEQFF. The CDR3 DNA reads as TGCAGTGCCCCCGCGGGGGGGACAGGGAGAAATGAGCAGTTCTTC.

This clonotype occurred a few times. The chain combines TRBV27 with TRBJ2-1; no reliable D call. The CDR3 length is 15 residues. V lost 7 bases and J 4 bases, leaving 17 bases between the germline ends. The V gene's germline CDR1 is MNHEY and CDR2 SMNVEV (reference sequence). In nucleotides, the CDR3 is TGTGCCAGCACCCTCTCGGCTTTCACTTACAATGAGCAGTTCTTC. This encodes CASTLSAFTYNEQFF.

The table lists this clonotype with a few counts. The CDR3 nucleotides are TGTGCCAGCAGTTTAGCGCCGGGACAGGAAGGATACAATGAGCAGTTCTTC. It translates to CASSLAPGQEGYNEQFF. The rearrangement links TRBV12-3 or TRBV12-4 to TRBJ2-1; 8 bases fit TRBD1. The V and J ends lost 0 bases and 4 bases, in that order; junction bases with no gene match: 8. The CDR3 is 17 residues long.

The genes are TRBV7-6 and TRBJ2-7; D tentatively fits TRBD1 or TRBD2 (5 bases each). This CDR3 comprises 15 residues. Germline CDR1 SGHVS, CDR2 FNYEAQ. V gave up 3 bases and J gave up 3 bases, with 15 bases separating them. The CDR3 is CASSFRAGFNYEQYF. The CDR3, as DNA: TGTGCCAGCAGCTTCAGGGCGGGCTTTAACTACGAGCAGTACTTC.